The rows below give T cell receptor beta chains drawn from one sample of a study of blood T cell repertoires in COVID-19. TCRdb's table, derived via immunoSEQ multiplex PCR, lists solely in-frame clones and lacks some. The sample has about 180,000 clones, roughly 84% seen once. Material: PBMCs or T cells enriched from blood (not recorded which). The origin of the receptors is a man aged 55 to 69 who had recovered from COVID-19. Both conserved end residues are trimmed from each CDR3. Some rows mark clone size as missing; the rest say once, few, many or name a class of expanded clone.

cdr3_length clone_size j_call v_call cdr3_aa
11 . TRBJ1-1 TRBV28 ASSPPGNTEAF
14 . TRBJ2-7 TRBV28 ASSSPIAGETYEQY
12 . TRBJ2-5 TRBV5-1 ASSLVGGQETQY
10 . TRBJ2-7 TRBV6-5 ASGALHYEQY
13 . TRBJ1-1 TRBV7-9 ASRGTGQGAAEAF
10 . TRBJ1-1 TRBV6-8 ATYREGGEAF
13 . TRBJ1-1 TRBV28 ASKLRQGAKTEAF
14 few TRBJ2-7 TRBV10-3 AISSPTSGGTYEQY
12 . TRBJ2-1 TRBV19 ASSPTMGGSEQF
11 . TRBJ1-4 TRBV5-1 ASSLGQYEKLF
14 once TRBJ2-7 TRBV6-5 ASSYSRTGSSYEQY
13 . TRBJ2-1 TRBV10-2 ASEIPRRDYNEQF
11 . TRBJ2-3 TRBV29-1 SVGAAQGQAQY
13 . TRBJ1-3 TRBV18 ASSPPRGSGNTIY
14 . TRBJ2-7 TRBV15 ATSRDGLAGVGEQY
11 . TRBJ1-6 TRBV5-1 ASSATGPSTLH
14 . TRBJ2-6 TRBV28 ASSPRRHSGANVLT
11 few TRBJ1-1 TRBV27 ASKSTGWAEAF
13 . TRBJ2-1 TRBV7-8 ASSQGDTSMDEQF
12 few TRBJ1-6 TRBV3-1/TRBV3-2 ASSPRQGDSPLH
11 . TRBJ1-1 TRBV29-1 SVQETSNTEAF
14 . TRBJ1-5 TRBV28 ASRMGGGFSNQPQH
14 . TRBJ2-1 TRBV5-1 ASSFQGTSSYNEQF
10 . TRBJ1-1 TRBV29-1 SVEVAGTEAF
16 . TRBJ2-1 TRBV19 ASTSWSTSGSSYNEQF
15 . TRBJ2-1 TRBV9 ASSVAGQGRSYNEQF
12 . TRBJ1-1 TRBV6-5 ASSSSGGFREAF
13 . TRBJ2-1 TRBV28 ASSTLARGHNEQF
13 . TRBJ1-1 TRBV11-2 ASSWTSGGNTEAF
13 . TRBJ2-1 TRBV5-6 ASSPGLAEEYEQF
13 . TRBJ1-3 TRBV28 ASSPSQGSGNTIY
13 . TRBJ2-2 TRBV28 ASRPDRGNTGELF
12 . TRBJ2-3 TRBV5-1 ASSQGLFTDTQY
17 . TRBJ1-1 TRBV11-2 ASSPGTGGGRIVVTEAF
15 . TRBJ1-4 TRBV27 ASSLLRTGATNEKLF
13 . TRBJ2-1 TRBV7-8 ASSPRDSSLNEQF
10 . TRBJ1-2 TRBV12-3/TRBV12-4 ASRTGGHGYT
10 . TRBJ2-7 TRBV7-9 ASSPDRPGQY
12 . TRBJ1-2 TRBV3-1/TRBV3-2 ASSPRGLIGGYT
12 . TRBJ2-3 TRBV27 ASRAGTRDYTQY
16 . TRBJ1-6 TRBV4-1 ASSQWTGRSSYNSPLH
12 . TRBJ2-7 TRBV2 ASHRGRGSYEQY
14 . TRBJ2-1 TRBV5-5 ASSLGQAEAYNEQF
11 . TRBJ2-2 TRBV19 ASTLVETGELF
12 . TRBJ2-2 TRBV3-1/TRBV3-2 ASKQGRFSGELF
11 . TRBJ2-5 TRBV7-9 ASSKALGETQY
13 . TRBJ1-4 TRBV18 ASSNGQGLSQKLF
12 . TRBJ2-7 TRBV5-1 ASSLGDRSYEQY
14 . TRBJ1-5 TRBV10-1 ASSTHGTGANQPQH
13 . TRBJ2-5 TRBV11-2 ASSLSGGDGETQY
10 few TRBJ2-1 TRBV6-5 ASSGRVGEQF
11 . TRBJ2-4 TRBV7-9 ASSSGSKNIQY
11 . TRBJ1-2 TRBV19 ASSPQGARGYT
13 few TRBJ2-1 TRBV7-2 ASSLGTGPYNEQF
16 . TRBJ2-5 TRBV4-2 ASSQVQASGDLQETQY
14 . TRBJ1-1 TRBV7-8 ASSLAGQLMNTEAF
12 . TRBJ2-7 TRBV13 ASSLGGSSYEQY
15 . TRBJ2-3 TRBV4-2 ASSQAPRLAGADTQY